This T cell receptor beta chain was profiled in a study of blood T cell repertoires in COVID-19. Study overall: Sites across the United States, Italy and Spain contributed samples from acute and convalescent COVID-19. In each case, the material was cDNA or gDNA derived from T cells, B-cell-depleted T cells, or PBMCs.

As originally analysed: Nucleated cell counts were estimated from reference gene primer amplification. This table comes from immunoSEQ multiplex PCR, and its TCRdb copy is limited to in-frame clones, with some not included. V and J calls and clone size follow that table, whereas D and trimming were derived from the DNA. The profile shows tens of thousands of clones, 92% of them singletons. The specimen was peripheral blood. The TCR comes from a man aged 45-60 years with active COVID-19.

The CDR3 DNA reads TGTGCCAGCAGTTTGACAGGGAGGGAAAAACTGTTTTTT. Encoded protein: CASSLTGREKLFF. The rearrangement joins TRBV28 to TRBJ1-4; TRBD1 matches at 7 bases. The ends lost 3 bases at V and 8 bases at J; junction bases unmatched: 3. Germline-derived CDR1 and CDR2 are MDHEN and SYDVKM. The CDR3 spans 13 residues.